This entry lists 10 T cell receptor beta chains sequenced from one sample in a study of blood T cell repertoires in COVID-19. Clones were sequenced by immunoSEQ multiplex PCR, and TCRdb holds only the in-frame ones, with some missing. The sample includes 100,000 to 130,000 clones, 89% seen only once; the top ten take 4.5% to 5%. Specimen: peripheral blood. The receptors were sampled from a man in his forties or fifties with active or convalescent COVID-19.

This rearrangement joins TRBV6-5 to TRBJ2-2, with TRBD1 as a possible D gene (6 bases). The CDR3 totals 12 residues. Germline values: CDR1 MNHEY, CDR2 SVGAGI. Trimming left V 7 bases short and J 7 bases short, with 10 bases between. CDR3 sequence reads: CASNRADGELFF. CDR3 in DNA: TGTGCCAGCAACAGGGCCGACGGGGAGCTGTTTTTT.

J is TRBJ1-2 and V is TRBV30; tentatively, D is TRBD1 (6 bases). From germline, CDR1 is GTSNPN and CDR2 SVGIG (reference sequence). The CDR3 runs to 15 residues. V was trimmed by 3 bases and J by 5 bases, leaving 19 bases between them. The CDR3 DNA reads TGTGCCTGGAGAAGCCAAACAGGGCTTAGGTATGGCTACACCTTC. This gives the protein CAWRSQTGLRYGYTF.

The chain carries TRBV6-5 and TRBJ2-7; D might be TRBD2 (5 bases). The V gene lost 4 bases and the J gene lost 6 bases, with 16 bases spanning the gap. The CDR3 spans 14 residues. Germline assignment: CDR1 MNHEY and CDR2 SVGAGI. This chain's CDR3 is CASSSLLGTGEQYF. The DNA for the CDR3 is TGTGCCAGCAGTTCCCTACTAGGTACCGGCGAGCAGTACTTC.

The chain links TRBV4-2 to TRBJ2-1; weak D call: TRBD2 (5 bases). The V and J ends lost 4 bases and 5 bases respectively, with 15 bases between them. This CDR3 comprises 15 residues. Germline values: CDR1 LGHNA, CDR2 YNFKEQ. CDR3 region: CASSRPGNIDNEQFF. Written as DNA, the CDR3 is TGTGCCAGCAGCCGGCCGGGAAACATCGACAATGAGCAGTTCTTC.

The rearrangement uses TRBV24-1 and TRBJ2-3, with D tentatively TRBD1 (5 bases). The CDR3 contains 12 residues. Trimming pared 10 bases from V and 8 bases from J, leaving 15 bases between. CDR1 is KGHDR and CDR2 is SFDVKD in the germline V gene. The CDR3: CATDPGLGTQYF. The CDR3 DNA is TGTGCCACTGATCCAGGGCTTGGTACGCAGTATTTT.

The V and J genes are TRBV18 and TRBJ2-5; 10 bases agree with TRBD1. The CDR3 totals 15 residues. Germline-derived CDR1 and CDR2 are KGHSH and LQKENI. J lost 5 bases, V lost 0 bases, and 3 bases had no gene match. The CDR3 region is CASSPPTGGAETQYF. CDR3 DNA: TGTGCCAGCTCACCACCGACAGGGGGCGCGGAGACCCAGTACTTC.

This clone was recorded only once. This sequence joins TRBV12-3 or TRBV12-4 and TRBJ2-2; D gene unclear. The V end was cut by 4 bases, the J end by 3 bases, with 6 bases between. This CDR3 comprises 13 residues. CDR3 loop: CASSSTDTGELFF. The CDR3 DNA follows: TGTGCCAGCAGTTCCACGGACACCGGGGAGCTGTTTTTT.

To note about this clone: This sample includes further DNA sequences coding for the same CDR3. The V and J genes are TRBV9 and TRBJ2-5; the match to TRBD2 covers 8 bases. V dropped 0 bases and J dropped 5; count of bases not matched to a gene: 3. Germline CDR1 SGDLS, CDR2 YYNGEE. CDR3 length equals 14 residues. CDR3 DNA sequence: TGTGCCAGCAGCGTAGCTGGCGGGGGGGAGACCCAGTACTTC. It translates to CASSVAGGGETQYF.

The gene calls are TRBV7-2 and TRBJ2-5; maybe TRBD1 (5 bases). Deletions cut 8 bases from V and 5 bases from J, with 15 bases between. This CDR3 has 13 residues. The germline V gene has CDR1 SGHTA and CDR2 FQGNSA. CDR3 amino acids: CASLSGFGETQYF. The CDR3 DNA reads TGTGCCAGCTTATCAGGGTTCGGGGAGACCCAGTACTTC.

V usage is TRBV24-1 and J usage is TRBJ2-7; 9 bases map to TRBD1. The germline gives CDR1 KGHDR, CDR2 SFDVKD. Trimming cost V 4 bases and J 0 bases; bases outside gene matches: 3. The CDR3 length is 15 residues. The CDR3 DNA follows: TGTGCCACCAGTGAGACAGGGGGGAGCTCCTACGAGCAGTACTTC. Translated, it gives CATSETGGSSYEQYF.